The clone carrying this T cell receptor (beta chain) has just a few counts. Antigen unknown. Library preparation (for TCRbeta) was performed with unique molecular identifiers. Via MiXCR, TCRdb re-called the PCR reads, giving one row per CDR3 protein. There are 250,000 or so distinct CDR3 sequences in the sample; approximately 24% occur only once, and about 4.8% lies in the top ten. This sample stems from a study of T-cell reconstitution after alpha-beta-depleted transplantation in children. Study-wide findings and caveats: Some patients owed their high day-60 TCRbeta diversity to surviving recipient T cells and thymic progenitors. T-cell counts and diversity were attributed mostly to newly produced T cells one year after transplant. Several hundred expanded graft clones reportedly supplied alpha-beta T cells about two months after transplant.

CDR3 length: 14 amino acids. The V gene's germline CDR1 is MRHNA and CDR2 SNTAGT. Trimming cost V 6 bases and J 0 bases, with 9 bases left between them. The sequence was collected from a female patient between 2 and 15 years old who had a stem cell transplant for congenital amegakaryocytic thrombocytopenia, so the T cells may come from the graft donor. V gene TRBV6-4 combines with J gene TRBJ1-5; D is ambiguous. The input for sequencing was PBMCs, mostly from graft donor cells, taken 360 days after TCRalphabeta/CD19-depleted stem cell transplant. The CDR3 is CASRSGDSNQPQHF. In DNA form, the CDR3 reads TGTGCCAGCAGGAGTGGTGATAGCAATCAGCCCCAGCATTTT.